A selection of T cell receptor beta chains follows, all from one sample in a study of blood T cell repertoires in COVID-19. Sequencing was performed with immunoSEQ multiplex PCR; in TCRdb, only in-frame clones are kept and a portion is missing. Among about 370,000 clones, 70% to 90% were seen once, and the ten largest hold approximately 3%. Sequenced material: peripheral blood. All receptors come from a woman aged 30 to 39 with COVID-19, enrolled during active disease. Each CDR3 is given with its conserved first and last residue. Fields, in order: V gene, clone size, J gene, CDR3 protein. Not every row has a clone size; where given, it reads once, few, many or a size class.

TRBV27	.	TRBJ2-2	CASSLRFGQAGGELFF
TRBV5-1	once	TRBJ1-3	CASSLPQAGSGNTIYF
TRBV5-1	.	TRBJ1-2	CASSLGQSYGYTF
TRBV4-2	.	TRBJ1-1	CASSPTDSQNTEAFF
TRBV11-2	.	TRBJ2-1	CASSQSRGLAGGRGNEQFF
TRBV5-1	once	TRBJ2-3	CASSQGLRATDTQYF
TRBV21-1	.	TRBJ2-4	CASSKVIRAAKNIQYF
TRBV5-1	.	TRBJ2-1	CASSLATDPGNEQFF
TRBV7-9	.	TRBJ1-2	CASSSHLRGAGYGYTF
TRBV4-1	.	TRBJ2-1	CASSQVGLAVYNEQFF
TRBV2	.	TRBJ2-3	CASMLREGLWDTQYF
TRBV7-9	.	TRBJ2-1	CASRPGTVDNEQFF
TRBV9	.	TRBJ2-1	CASSGGLAGSSYNEQFF
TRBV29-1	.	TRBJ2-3	CSVDRGSGTDTQYF
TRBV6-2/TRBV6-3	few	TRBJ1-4	CASSYDLSLATNEKLFF
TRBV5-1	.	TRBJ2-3	CASSWTGTSGRVGTDTQYF
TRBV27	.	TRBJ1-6	CASSFRSSYNSPLHF
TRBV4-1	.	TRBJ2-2	CASSQVPNFPTGELFF
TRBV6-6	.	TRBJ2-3	CASSPIFGGTSTDTQYF
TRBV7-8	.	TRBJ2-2	CASSLLSGSNTGELFF
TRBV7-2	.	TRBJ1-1	CASSLHNLNSGLEAFF
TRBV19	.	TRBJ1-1	CAEASPGQVYTEAFF
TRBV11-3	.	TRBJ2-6	CASSLVYGTGVSGANVLTF
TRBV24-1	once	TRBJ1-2	CATSDGQGAYGYTF
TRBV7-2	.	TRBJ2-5	CASRVTGLAGGQETQYF